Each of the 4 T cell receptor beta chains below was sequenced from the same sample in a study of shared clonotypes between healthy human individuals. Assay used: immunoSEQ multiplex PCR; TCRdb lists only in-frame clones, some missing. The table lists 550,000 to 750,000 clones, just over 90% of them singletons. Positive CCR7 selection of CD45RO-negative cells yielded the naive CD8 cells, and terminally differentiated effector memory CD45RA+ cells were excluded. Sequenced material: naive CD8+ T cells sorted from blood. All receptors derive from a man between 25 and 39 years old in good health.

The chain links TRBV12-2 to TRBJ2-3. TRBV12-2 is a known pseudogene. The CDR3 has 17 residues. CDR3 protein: CASRLGAEPRFQDTQYF. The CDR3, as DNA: TGTGCAAGTCGCTTAGGGGCGGAACCCCGTTTTCAAGATACGCAGTATTTT.

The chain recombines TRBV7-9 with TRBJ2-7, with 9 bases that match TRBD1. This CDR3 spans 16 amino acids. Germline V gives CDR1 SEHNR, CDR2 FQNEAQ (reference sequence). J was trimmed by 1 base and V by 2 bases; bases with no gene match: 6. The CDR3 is CASSLIQTGGSYEQYF. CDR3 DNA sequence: TGTGCCAGCAGCTTAATACAGACAGGGGGATCCTACGAGCAGTACTTC.

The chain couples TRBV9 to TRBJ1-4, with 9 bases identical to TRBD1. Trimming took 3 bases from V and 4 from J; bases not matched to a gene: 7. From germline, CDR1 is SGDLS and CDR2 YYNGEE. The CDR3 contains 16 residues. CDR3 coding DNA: TGTGCCAGCAGCGGGAGGACAGGGGAGGGTAATGAAAAACTGTTTTTT. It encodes CASSGRTGEGNEKLFF.

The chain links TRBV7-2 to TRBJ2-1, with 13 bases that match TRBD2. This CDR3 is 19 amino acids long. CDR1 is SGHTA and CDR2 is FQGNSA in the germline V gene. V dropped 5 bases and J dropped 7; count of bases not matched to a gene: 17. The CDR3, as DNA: TGTGCCAGCAGCCCAGGCGGGACTAGCGGGAACGCCTTGGGTAATGAGCAGTTCTTC. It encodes CASSPGGTSGNALGNEQFF.